This TCR beta chain emerged from a study of blood T cell repertoires in COVID-19. The data were produced by immunoSEQ multiplex PCR, yet TCRdb's version contains in-frame clones alone and is incomplete. Of roughly 32,000 clones listed, 87% were seen once; the top ten hold around 2%. CDR3 size: 16 residues. Losses at the gene ends were 1 base for V and 3 bases for J; bases not matched to a gene: 7. Germline CDR1 is SGHRS and CDR2 is YFSETQ. The sample comprised peripheral blood. The chain carries TRBV5-1 and TRBJ2-5, with 9 nucleotides matching TRBD2. This clonotype was obtained from a man in his fifties with active or convalescent COVID-19. CDR3 amino acids: CASSLRAGGPKETQYF. The CDR3 DNA is TGCGCCAGCAGCTTGCGGGCGGGAGGGCCTAAAGAGACCCAGTACTTC.